The entry that follows covers one TCR beta chain sequence. This sample is drawn from a study of tumor-infiltrating lymphocytes in oesophageal squamous cell carcinoma. V lost 5 bases and J lost 4; bases outside the gene matches: 7. CDR1 is SGHTA, CDR2 FQGNSA, per germline. The CDR3 contains 15 residues. TCRdb reprocessed the PCR reads via MiXCR and lists one record per CDR3 protein. The table has over 9,500 distinct CDR3 sequences, roughly 54% seen once. The sequence was obtained from a male donor with esophageal squamous cell carcinoma. What was sequenced was esophageal tumor tissue. The chain couples TRBV7-2 to TRBJ2-5; 10 positions match TRBD1. CDR3 bases: TGTGCCAGCAGCATGGGACAGGGGTTTCGAGAGACCCAGTACTTC. Protein sequence: CASSMGQGFRETQYF.